This entry lists 21 T cell receptor beta chains sequenced from one sample in a study of response to subunit inactivated influenza vaccine. MiXCR, run by TCRdb on the RT-PCR reads, gives a single entry per CDR3 protein. The repertoire holds some 640,000 distinct CDR3 sequences, roughly 13% seen once, with 6% to 8% in the top ten. The input for sequencing was PBMCs from blood, taken approximately 15 days before vaccination. All receptors come from a man aged 45-65 years who received an inactivated influenza vaccine.

The genes are TRBV25-1 and TRBJ2-3; TRBD2 is a possible D gene (5 bases). The CDR3 length is 14 residues. Germline V lookup: CDR1 MGHDK, CDR2 SYGVNS. V lost 3 bases, J lost 1 base, and 8 bases lay in between. CDR3 loop: CASSESRGTDTQYF. CDR3 coding DNA: TGTGCCAGCAGTGAGTCGCGGGGCACAGATACGCAGTATTTT.

This clonotype was counted once. The rearrangement links TRBV4-2 to TRBJ2-1, with a weak D call TRBD1 (6 bases). With 2 bases removed from V and 0 bases from J, the gap between germline ends came to 23 bases. The CDR3 has 20 amino acids. The germline V gene encodes CDR1 LGHNA and CDR2 YNFKEQ. CDR3 nucleotide sequence: TGTGCCAGCAGCCAACCAAACGTGGACAGCCACACTCCCTCCTACAATGAGCAGTTCTTC. The encoded protein is CASSQPNVDSHTPSYNEQFF.

This clonotype appeared many times. At one boundary the junction diverges from the germline segment, which might be a read error. This sequence joins TRBV5-1 and TRBJ2-1, with TRBD2 matching 10 bases. Germline values: CDR1 SGHRS, CDR2 YFSETQ. CDR3 length equals 15 residues. The CDR3 loop reads CASSLVAGGGNEQFF. DNA of the CDR3: TGTGCCAGCAGTTTAGTAGCGGGGGGCGGGAATGAGCAGTTCTTC.

The chain recombines TRBV24-1 with TRBJ2-3, with TRBD1 identical over 10 bases. Germline loops: CDR1 KGHDR, CDR2 SFDVKD. CDR3 length: 15 residues. The ends lost 4 bases at V and 5 bases at J; junction bases unmatched: 5. CDR3 region: CATSEAGTGEDTQYF. The CDR3 nucleotides read TGTGCCACCAGTGAGGCCGGGACAGGGGAAGATACGCAGTATTTT.

The chain combines TRBV20-1 with TRBJ2-1, with D unclear. The germline V and J ends were trimmed by 0 bases and 0 bases, with 9 bases remaining between them. The germline V gene has CDR1 DFQATT and CDR2 SNEGSKA (reference sequence). The CDR3 totals 15 residues. The DNA of the CDR3 is TGCAGTGCTAGAGATTACAGCCACTCCTACAATGAGCAGTTCTTC. Its protein product is CSARDYSHSYNEQFF.

This clonotype was counted only a few times. The gene calls are TRBV6-1 and TRBJ2-3; 13 bases fit TRBD2. The CDR3 covers 16 residues. Trimming at V came to 5 bases and at J to 3 bases, leaving 5 bases not matched to a gene. Germline V gives CDR1 MNHNS, CDR2 SASEGT. The CDR3 DNA reads TGTGCCAGCAGTCCTTGGACTAGCGGGAGTACAGATACGCAGTATTTT. Its translation is CASSPWTSGSTDTQYF.

The V and J genes are TRBV7-9 and TRBJ2-2, with 8 positions matching TRBD1. Germline CDR1 and CDR2: SEHNR and FQNEAQ (reference sequence). The CDR3 contains 15 residues. With V trimmed by 5 bases and J by 4 bases, 6 bases remained unmatched. As DNA, the CDR3 is TGTGCCAGCAGCGAGGACAGGGTGGTCACCGGGGAGCTGTTTTTT. Its protein product is CASSEDRVVTGELFF.

This clonotype has ten or more counts. CDR3 residues: CAISERGQGYQETQYF. CDR3 bases: TGTGCCATCAGTGAGAGGGGACAGGGGTACCAAGAGACCCAGTACTTC. The V call is TRBV10-3, the J call TRBJ2-5, with 10 bases that match TRBD1. The length of the CDR3 is 16 residues. V shed 2 bases, J shed 0 bases, and the junction held 3 bases outside the gene matches. Germline values: CDR1 ENHRY, CDR2 SYGVKD.

This clonotype occurred a few times. The chain combines TRBV6-6 with TRBJ2-2; D is undetermined. The CDR3 is 11 amino acids. Per the germline V gene, CDR1 is MNHNY and CDR2 is SVGAGI (reference sequence). Trimming stripped 6 bases from V and 6 bases from J, with 5 bases between. CDR3 loop: CASRSAGELFF. The CDR3 DNA sequence: TGTGCCAGCAGATCTGCCGGGGAGCTGTTTTTT.

This clonotype was detected ten times or more. The chain joins TRBV5-1 to TRBJ2-5; 8 bases line up with TRBD2. Germline trimming cut 1 base from V and 4 bases from J; bases unmatched to any gene: 9. Germline-derived CDR1 and CDR2 are SGHRS and YFSETQ. This CDR3 comprises 16 residues. The CDR3 reads CASSLISGRGRETQYF. For the CDR3, the DNA is TGCGCCAGCAGCTTGATATCCGGGAGGGGCCGAGAGACCCAGTACTTC.

The chain is built from TRBV20-1 and TRBJ2-5, with TRBD2 identical over 10 bases. Germline V lookup: CDR1 DFQATT, CDR2 SNEGSKA (reference sequence). The J segment lost 9 bases and the V segment lost 5 bases, leaving 15 bases of the junction unmatched. The length of the CDR3 is 15 residues. The CDR3 nucleotides read TGCAGTGCTCCCAAGCGGGGGGGTGACCGTGGGGCCCAGTACTTC. Translation gives CSAPKRGGDRGAQYF.

This clonotype was seen only a few times. V and J are TRBV5-1 and TRBJ2-2; TRBD1 matches 8 bases. Germline V gene sequence: CDR1 SGHRS, CDR2 YFSETQ. Losses at the gene ends were 3 bases for V and 0 bases for J; bases not matched to a gene: 4. This CDR3 region has 16 residues. The CDR3 DNA sequence: TGCGCCAGCAGCTGGGGACAGGTTCCGAACACCGGGGAGCTGTTTTTT. Its protein is CASSWGQVPNTGELFF.

This clonotype was counted a few times. The chain couples TRBV10-3 to TRBJ2-7, with D perhaps matching TRBD1 (5 bases). CDR1 and CDR2 (germline): ENHRY, SYGVKD. With 3 bases removed from V and 4 bases from J, the gap between germline ends came to 7 bases. The CDR3 consists of 12 residues. CDR3 in DNA: TGTGCCATCAGTGACAGGGTTTACGAGCAGTACTTC. Amino acid sequence: CAISDRVYEQYF.

This clonotype was picked up a small number of times. The chain combines TRBV29-1 with TRBJ1-5, with a weak D call TRBD1 (6 bases). V lost 7 bases to trimming and J lost 3 bases, with 13 bases between them. The CDR3 sequence is 13 residues long. Per germline, CDR1 SQVTM and CDR2 ANQGSEA. In DNA form, the CDR3 reads TGCAGCGAGGGAACAGGGACCAATCAGCCCCAGCATTTT. Its protein is CSEGTGTNQPQHF.

This chain connects TRBV30 to TRBJ2-1; no clear D. This CDR3 is built from 12 residues. The germline V and J ends were trimmed by 0 bases and 4 bases, with 4 bases remaining between them. The germline V gene has CDR1 GTSNPN and CDR2 SVGIG (reference sequence). This CDR3 is CAWSVHYNEQFF. As DNA, the CDR3 is TGTGCCTGGAGTGTACATTACAATGAGCAGTTCTTC.

The chain uses TRBV20-1 and TRBJ2-3; 15 positions agree with TRBD2. Germline V gives CDR1 DFQATT, CDR2 SNEGSKA (reference sequence). The junction had 6 bases not matched to a gene; V was cut back by 5 bases and J by 6 bases. The CDR3 runs to 15 residues. The CDR3 loop is CSAPRTSGRADTQYF. In nucleotides, the CDR3 is TGCAGTGCTCCGAGGACTAGCGGGAGGGCGGATACGCAGTATTTT.

This clonotype turned up a few times. This rearrangement joins TRBV7-9 to TRBJ2-6, with 10 bases aligning to TRBD1. V shed 4 bases, J shed 1 base, and the junction held 7 bases outside the gene matches. CDR3 length: 18 amino acids. In germline, CDR1 is SEHNR, CDR2 FQNEAQ (reference sequence). CDR3 amino acids: CASSSDRGLVSGANVLTF. The CDR3 DNA is TGTGCCAGCAGCTCAGACAGGGGGCTGGTGTCTGGGGCCAACGTCCTGACTTTC.

This rearrangement joins TRBV4-1 to TRBJ1-1; no definite D call. V was clipped by 1 base and J by 10 bases, with 13 bases between them. CDR3 length: 13 residues. The germline gives CDR1 MGHRA, CDR2 YSYEKL. This CDR3 reads CASSQGPLPGAFF. DNA for the CDR3: TGCGCCAGCAGCCAAGGACCCCTGCCAGGAGCTTTCTTT.

The V call is TRBV3-1, the J call TRBJ1-5, with D unclear. Trimming removed 5 bases at V and 1 base at J, with 12 bases between. The CDR3 is 15 residues long. The germline gives CDR1 LGHDT, CDR2 YNNKEL (reference sequence). The CDR3 protein is CASSSGFRSNQPQHF. CDR3 bases: TGTGCCAGCAGCTCGGGCTTCAGGAGCAATCAGCCCCAGCATTTT.

This rearrangement joins TRBV7-9 to TRBJ2-1; TRBD1 matches at 7 bases. V shed 5 bases, J shed 2 bases, and the junction held 9 bases outside the gene matches. Per the germline V gene, CDR1 is SEHNR and CDR2 is FQNEAQ (reference sequence). CDR3 size: 16 residues. The CDR3 spells CASSPDRVRAYNEQFF. In DNA form, the CDR3 reads TGTGCCAGCAGCCCAGACAGGGTCAGGGCCTACAATGAGCAGTTCTTC. The full variable domain, rest sourced from reference TRBV7-9 and TRBJ2-1, is DTGVSQNPRHKITKRGQNVTFRCDPISEHNRLYWYRQTLGQGPEFLTYFQNEAQLEKSRLLSDRFSAERPKGSFSTLEIQRTEQGDSAMYLCASSPDRVRAYNEQFFGPGTRLTVL.

In its sample, this clonotype was seen a few times. The rearrangement links TRBV5-1 to TRBJ2-1; TRBD2 aligns across 9 bases. The CDR3 is 15 residues long. The V gene's germline CDR1 is SGHRS and CDR2 YFSETQ. The trim removed 6 bases at V and 2 bases at J, leaving 6 bases unmatched. CDR3 sequence (DNA): TGCGCCAGCAAGGGGCTAGCGGGAACCTACAATGAGCAGTTCTTC. Its protein product is CASKGLAGTYNEQFF.